This T cell receptor beta chain was identified in a study of regulatory T cells in long-lasting Graves disease. The V segment lost 2 bases and the J segment 4 bases; nucleotides outside the gene matches: 5. The germline V gene has CDR1 MDHEN and CDR2 SYDVKM. The CDR3 extends over 15 amino acids. Arm-PCR with iRepertoire HTBI primers amplified the CDR3 regions for these TCR beta libraries. MiXCR, run by TCRdb on the multiplex PCR reads, gives a single entry per CDR3 protein. The repertoire holds some 450,000 distinct CDR3 sequences, with roughly a quarter as singletons. The sample's time point: persistent/refractory GD, antithyroid drugs over 5 years with positive TRAb. PBMCs were the source of the RNA used for TCR sequencing.

This clonotype was sampled from a female donor with Graves disease. Here the sequenced sample was peripheral blood mononuclear cells (PBMCs), taken when the disease was refractory, from a patient treated with antithyroid drugs. The chain carries TRBV28 and TRBJ2-5; 9 bases match TRBD1. DNA of the CDR3: TGTGCCAGCAGTTTAAAAGGACAGGGGCGAGAGACCCAGTACTTC. Translation: CASSLKGQGRETQYF.